This T cell receptor (beta chain) was sequenced during a study of breast tumors, draining lymph nodes, adjacent tissues. To note about this clonotype: Its antigen is unknown.

Trimming pared 1 base from V and 11 bases from J, leaving 8 bases between. The CDR3 spans 11 residues. The V gene's germline CDR1 is LGHDT and CDR2 YNNKEL (reference sequence). Study conclusions and caveats: Tumor and nontumor repertoires were significantly more similar in luminal-like than in basal-like breast cancer. The data were judged consistent with most tumor T cells coming from lymph node and expanding in tumor. Compared with lymph nodes, tumors were less diverse; compared with nontumor tissue, more. The lymph node origin of tumor T cells was framed as consistent with a hypothesis, not demonstrated.

TCRdb re-called the multiplex PCR reads through MiXCR, storing one row per CDR3 protein. The sample yields about 14,000 distinct CDR3 sequences, around 54% seen once. The V gene is TRBV3-1, the J gene TRBJ1-2; D remains unclear. Sequencing was done on a sample of tumor-adjacent breast tissue. The TCR sequence derives from a female donor with breast cancer. Some clones in this sample may be carry-over from other donors' samples. The CDR3 DNA sequence: TGTGCCAGCAGCCAAGGGTGGGGTTACACCTTC. It yields the protein CASSQGWGYTF.